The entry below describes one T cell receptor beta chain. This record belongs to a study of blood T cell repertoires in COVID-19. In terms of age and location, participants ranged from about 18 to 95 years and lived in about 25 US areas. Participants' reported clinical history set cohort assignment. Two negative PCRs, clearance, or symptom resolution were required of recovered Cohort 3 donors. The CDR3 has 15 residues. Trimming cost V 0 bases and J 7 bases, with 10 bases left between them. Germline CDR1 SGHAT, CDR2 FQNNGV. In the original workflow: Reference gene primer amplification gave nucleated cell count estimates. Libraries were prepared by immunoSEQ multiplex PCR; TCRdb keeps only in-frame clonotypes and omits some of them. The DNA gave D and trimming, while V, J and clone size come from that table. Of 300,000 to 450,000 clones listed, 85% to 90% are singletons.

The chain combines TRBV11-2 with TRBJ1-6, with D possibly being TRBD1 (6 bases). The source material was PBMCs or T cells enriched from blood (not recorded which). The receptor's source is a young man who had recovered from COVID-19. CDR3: CASSLEGQLNSPLHF. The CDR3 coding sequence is TGTGCCAGCAGCTTAGAAGGACAGCTAAATTCACCCCTCCACTTT.